The rows below give T cell receptor beta chains drawn from one sample of a study of blood T cells in healthy people across ages. Via MiXCR, TCRdb re-called the 5' RACE reads, giving one row per CDR3 protein. The sample contains about 780,000 distinct CDR3 sequences, 35% to 60% of which appear only once. What was sequenced was blood. These TCRs come from a man older than 75 in good health. Each CDR3 is given with its conserved first and last residue. The order of the fields is V gene, J gene, D gene, CDR3 length, clone size, CDR3 DNA, CDR3 protein. The D gene is left open where the match is weak. Clone size is given for some rows only: seen once, a few or many times, or a class if the clone is expanded.

V: TRBV20-1
J: TRBJ2-5
D: .
length: 11
size: .
DNA: TGCAGTGCTAGCCGTGCGGAGACCCAGTACTTC
CDR3: CSASRAETQYF

V: TRBV3-1
J: TRBJ2-5
D: TRBD2
length: 18
size: few
DNA: TGTGCCAGCAGCCCCGTCCTAGCGGGAGATATCTTACGGGAGACCCAGTACTTC
CDR3: CASSPVLAGDILRETQYF

V: TRBV4-2
J: TRBJ2-5
D: TRBD2
length: 16
size: .
DNA: TGTACCAGCAGCCAAGAGGTGGGTAGCGGGAGTGCTGAGCAGTACTTC
CDR3: CTSSQEVGSGSAEQYF

V: TRBV7-2
J: TRBJ2-7
D: TRBD1
length: 16
size: once
DNA: TGTGCCAGCAGCCCCAGTATCGGGACAGATGAGGAGACCCGGTACTTC
CDR3: CASSPSIGTDEETRYF

V: TRBV29-1
J: TRBJ2-1
D: TRBD2
length: 14
size: many
DNA: TGCAGCGTCTCCCAAGCGGGAAGGTACAATGAGCAGTTCTTC
CDR3: CSVSQAGRYNEQFF

V: TRBV2
J: TRBJ1-5
D: .
length: 13
size: .
DNA: TGTGCCAGCAATGTCCGGCTCGATCAGCCCCAGCATTTT
CDR3: CASNVRLDQPQHF

V: TRBV27
J: TRBJ2-7
D: TRBD2
length: 16
size: many
DNA: TGTGCCAGCAGTACCTCGACTAGCGGGAGGATCTACGAGCAGTACTTC
CDR3: CASSTSTSGRIYEQYF

V: TRBV12-5
J: TRBJ2-4
D: .
length: 12
size: .
DNA: TGTGCTAGTGGTTTCGACTCGAGAGAGCAGTACTTC
CDR3: CASGFDSREQYF

V: TRBV10-3
J: TRBJ2-7
D: .
length: 13
size: few
DNA: TGTGCCATCAGTGTACCGGATCTCTACGAGCAGTACTTC
CDR3: CAISVPDLYEQYF

V: TRBV20-1
J: TRBJ2-1
D: .
length: 14
size: few
DNA: TGCAGTGCTAGGGACGGCCGCTCCTACAATGAGCAGTTCTTC
CDR3: CSARDGRSYNEQFF

V: TRBV28
J: TRBJ1-6
D: .
length: 15
size: .
DNA: TGTGCCAGCAGTTTATCAGGACAGTATAATTCACCCCTCCACTTT
CDR3: CASSLSGQYNSPLHF

V: TRBV12-3/TRBV12-4
J: TRBJ2-3
D: .
length: 13
size: .
DNA: TGTGCCAGCAGAAGTGTCGGCACAGATACGCAGTATTTT
CDR3: CASRSVGTDTQYF

V: TRBV7-2
J: TRBJ2-5
D: .
length: 13
size: .
DNA: TGTGCCAGCAGCTTTGCCAGGCAAGAGACCCAGTACTTC
CDR3: CASSFARQETQYF

V: TRBV24-1
J: TRBJ2-1
D: .
length: 15
size: .
DNA: TGTGCCACCAGTGATTTGCTGTTTTCCCCCAATGAGCAGTTCTTC
CDR3: CATSDLLFSPNEQFF

V: TRBV20-1
J: TRBJ2-5
D: .
length: 19
size: few
DNA: TGCAGTGCTAGAGTTATCCCCAATGGTAGGGGGGCCATGGAAGAGACCCAGTACTTC
CDR3: CSARVIPNGRGAMEETQYF

V: TRBV12-3/TRBV12-4
J: TRBJ1-6
D: .
length: 14
size: .
DNA: TGTGCCAGCAGTCCGACGGGACTGGATTCACCCCTCCACTTT
CDR3: CASSPTGLDSPLHF

V: TRBV9
J: TRBJ2-7
D: .
length: 15
size: .
DNA: TGTGCCAGCAGGGAGAGTACTAATACCTACAATGAGCAGTACTTC
CDR3: CASRESTNTYNEQYF

V: TRBV15
J: TRBJ2-3
D: .
length: 14
size: .
DNA: TGTGCCACCAGCAGAGATCTCAGCTCAGATACGCAGTATTTT
CDR3: CATSRDLSSDTQYF

V: TRBV20-1
J: TRBJ2-1
D: .
length: 11
size: .
DNA: TGCAGTGCTGCCCTGGGGGCTGAGCAGTTCTTC
CDR3: CSAALGAEQFF

V: TRBV7-2
J: TRBJ2-7
D: TRBD2
length: 15
size: .
DNA: TGTGCCAGCAGCTCTAGCGGGAACTCCTACAATGAGCAGTACTTC
CDR3: CASSSSGNSYNEQYF

V: TRBV12-3/TRBV12-4
J: TRBJ1-5
D: .
length: 16
size: few
DNA: TGTGCCAGCAGTTCAAGGGGGTCCGTTCGCAATCAGCCCCAGCATTTT
CDR3: CASSSRGSVRNQPQHF

V: TRBV5-1
J: TRBJ2-7
D: .
length: 14
size: few
DNA: TGCGCCAGCAGCAAACGCCCGGGACGGAACGAGCAGTACTTC
CDR3: CASSKRPGRNEQYF

V: TRBV20-1
J: TRBJ2-7
D: TRBD2
length: 14
size: .
DNA: TGCAGTGCTATGGGGACTAGCGCCGCCTACGAGCAGTACTTC
CDR3: CSAMGTSAAYEQYF

V: TRBV20-1
J: TRBJ1-6
D: .
length: 14
size: .
DNA: TGCAGTGCTAGAAGCAGCTATGATAATTCACCCCTCCACTTT
CDR3: CSARSSYDNSPLHF

V: TRBV12-5
J: TRBJ1-5
D: .
length: 15
size: .
DNA: TGTGCTAGTGGTTTCGAGGGTGGAGGCAATCAGCCCCAGCATTTT
CDR3: CASGFEGGGNQPQHF

V: TRBV10-3
J: TRBJ2-1
D: .
length: 12
size: few
DNA: TGTGCCATCAGTGACAGCGCCAATGAGCAGTTCTTC
CDR3: CAISDSANEQFF

V: TRBV12-3/TRBV12-4
J: TRBJ2-7
D: .
length: 11
size: .
DNA: TGTGCCAGCAGTGCCTCTGGCGAGCAGTACTTC
CDR3: CASSASGEQYF

V: TRBV12-3/TRBV12-4
J: TRBJ2-2
D: .
length: 14
size: .
DNA: TGTGCCAGCAGGGCAGGGGACTACACCGGGGAGCTGTTTTTT
CDR3: CASRAGDYTGELFF

V: TRBV28
J: TRBJ2-6
D: .
length: 16
size: few
DNA: TGTGCCAGCAGTTTAGGGACCTACTCTGGGGCCAACGTCCTGACTTTC
CDR3: CASSLGTYSGANVLTF

V: TRBV10-3
J: TRBJ1-5
D: TRBD1
length: 14
size: few
DNA: TGTGCCATCAGCCAAGGACAGGGCAATCAGCCCCAGCATTTT
CDR3: CAISQGQGNQPQHF

V: TRBV7-2
J: TRBJ2-7
D: TRBD2
length: 16
size: .
DNA: TGTGCCAGCAGCTTAGGGGCTAGCGGAGAAGTTTACGAGCAGTACTTC
CDR3: CASSLGASGEVYEQYF

V: TRBV10-3
J: TRBJ2-7
D: .
length: 11
size: .
DNA: TGTGCCACCAGGGCCCTTTACGAGCAGTACTTC
CDR3: CATRALYEQYF

V: TRBV20-1
J: TRBJ1-2
D: .
length: 14
size: .
DNA: TGCAGTGCTAGATCCCAGGGACCGCGCAGTGGCTACACCTTC
CDR3: CSARSQGPRSGYTF

V: TRBV5-1
J: TRBJ2-5
D: .
length: 16
size: .
DNA: TGCGCCAGCAGCTTGGAAGGTTTAGGTGGCTGGGAGACCCAGTACTTC
CDR3: CASSLEGLGGWETQYF

V: TRBV4-3
J: TRBJ2-3
D: .
length: 16
size: few
DNA: TGCGCCAGCAGCCCAAGGGGCAGCGGGACAACAGATACGCAGTATTTT
CDR3: CASSPRGSGTTDTQYF

V: TRBV6-2/TRBV6-3
J: TRBJ2-3
D: TRBD2
length: 16
size: .
DNA: TGTGCCAGCAGTCCCGTTGCTAGCGGCCCCACAGATACGCAGTATTTT
CDR3: CASSPVASGPTDTQYF

V: TRBV19
J: TRBJ2-1
D: .
length: 15
size: .
DNA: TGTGCCAGTAGGCCCTACGGACAGACTTACAATGAGCAGTTCTTC
CDR3: CASRPYGQTYNEQFF

V: TRBV9
J: TRBJ2-5
D: .
length: 13
size: .
DNA: TGTGCCAGCTCAGATGGGGGTGTGGAGACCCAGTACTTC
CDR3: CASSDGGVETQYF

V: TRBV11-2
J: TRBJ2-1
D: TRBD2
length: 16
size: few
DNA: TGTGCCAGCAGCACATCCTTTGCGGGAGTGTTCAATGAGCAGTTCTTC
CDR3: CASSTSFAGVFNEQFF